This T cell receptor (beta chain) was identified in a study of blood T cell repertoires in COVID-19. On the study more broadly: Acute and convalescent COVID-19 specimens originated in the United States, Italy and Spain.

Cohort assignment relied on participant-reported clinical history. Symptom resolution, clearance, or two negative PCRs marked donors in Cohort 3 as recovered. The data were produced by immunoSEQ multiplex PCR, yet TCRdb's version contains in-frame clones alone and is incomplete. Of approximately 200,000 clones listed, about 90% were seen once; the top ten hold 1.2%. From germline, CDR1 is SGHRS and CDR2 YFSETQ. The CDR3 covers 14 residues. Trimming took off 0 bases at V and 7 bases at J, with 11 bases between the two ends. The chain recombines TRBV5-1 with TRBJ2-1; possible D gene TRBD2, 5 bases. The source material was PBMCs or T cells enriched from blood (not recorded which). The receptor was isolated from a man in his thirties or forties who had recovered from COVID-19. CDR3 in DNA: TGCGCCAGCAGCTTGGGGGGAGCGGAGAATGAGCAGTTCTTC. Translation: CASSLGGAENEQFF.